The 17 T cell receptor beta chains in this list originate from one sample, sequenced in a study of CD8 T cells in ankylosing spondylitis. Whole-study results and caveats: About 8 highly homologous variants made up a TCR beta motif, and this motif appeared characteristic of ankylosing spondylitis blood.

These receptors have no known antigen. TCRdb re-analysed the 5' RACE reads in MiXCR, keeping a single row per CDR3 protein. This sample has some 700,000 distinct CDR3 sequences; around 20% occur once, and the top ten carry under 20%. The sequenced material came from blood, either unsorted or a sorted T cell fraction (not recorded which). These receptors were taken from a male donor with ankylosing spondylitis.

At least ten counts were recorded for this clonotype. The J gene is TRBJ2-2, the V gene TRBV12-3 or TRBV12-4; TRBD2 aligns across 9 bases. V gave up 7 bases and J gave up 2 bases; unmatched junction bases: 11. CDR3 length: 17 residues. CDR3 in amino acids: CASTPSGTRVNTGELFF. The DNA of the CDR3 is TGTGCCAGCACCCCTAGCGGGACTAGGGTAAACACCGGGGAGCTGTTTTTT.

This CDR3 is CASSLGQGPYNQPQHF. The CDR3 DNA sequence: TGTGCCAGCAGTTTAGGACAGGGGCCCTACAATCAGCCCCAGCATTTT. This chain uses TRBV12-3 or TRBV12-4 with TRBJ1-5; 8 bases agree with TRBD1. V shed 1 base, J shed 3 bases, and the junction held 5 bases outside the gene matches. This CDR3 has 16 residues.

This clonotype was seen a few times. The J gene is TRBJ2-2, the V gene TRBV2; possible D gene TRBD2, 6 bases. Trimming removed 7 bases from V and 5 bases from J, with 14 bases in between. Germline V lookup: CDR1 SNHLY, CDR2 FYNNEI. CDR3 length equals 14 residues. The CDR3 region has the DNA TGTGCCAGCACGGGCGGGAAAGGGACCGGGGAGCTGTTTTTT. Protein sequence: CASTGGKGTGELFF.

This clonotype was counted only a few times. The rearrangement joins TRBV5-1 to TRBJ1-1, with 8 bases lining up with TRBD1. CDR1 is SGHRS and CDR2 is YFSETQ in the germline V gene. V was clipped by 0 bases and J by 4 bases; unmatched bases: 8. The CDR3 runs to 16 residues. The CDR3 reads CASSLDTGGVSTEAFF. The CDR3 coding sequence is TGCGCCAGCAGCTTGGATACAGGGGGGGTGAGCACTGAAGCTTTCTTT.

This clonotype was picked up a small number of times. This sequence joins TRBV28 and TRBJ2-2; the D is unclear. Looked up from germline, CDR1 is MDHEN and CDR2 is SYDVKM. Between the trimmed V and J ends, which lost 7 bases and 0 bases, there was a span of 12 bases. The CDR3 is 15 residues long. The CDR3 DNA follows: TGTGCCAGCACCCCGTTGGGCACGAACACCGGGGAGCTGTTTTTT. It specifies CASTPLGTNTGELFF.

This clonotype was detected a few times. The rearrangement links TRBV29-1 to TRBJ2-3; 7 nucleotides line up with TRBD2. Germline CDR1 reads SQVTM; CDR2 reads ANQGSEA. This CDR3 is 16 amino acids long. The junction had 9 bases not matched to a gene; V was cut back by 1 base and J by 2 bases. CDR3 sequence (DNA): TGCAGCGTTGAAGCTCCGGGCGGGAGCCCCACAGATACGCAGTATTTT. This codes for CSVEAPGGSPTDTQYF.

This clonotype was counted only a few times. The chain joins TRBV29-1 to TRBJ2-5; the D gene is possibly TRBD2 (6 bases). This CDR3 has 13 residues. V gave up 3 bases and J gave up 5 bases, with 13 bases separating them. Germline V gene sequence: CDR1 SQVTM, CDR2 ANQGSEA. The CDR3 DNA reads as TGCAGCGTTGAGGGTCAGGGAGGTGAGACCCAGTACTTC. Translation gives CSVEGQGGETQYF. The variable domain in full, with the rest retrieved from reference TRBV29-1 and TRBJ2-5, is SAVISQKPSRDICQRGTSLTIQCQVDSQVTMMFWYRQQPGQSLTLIATANQGSEATYESGFVIDKFPISRPNLTFSTLTVSNMSPEDSSIYLCSVEGQGGETQYFGPGTRLLVL.

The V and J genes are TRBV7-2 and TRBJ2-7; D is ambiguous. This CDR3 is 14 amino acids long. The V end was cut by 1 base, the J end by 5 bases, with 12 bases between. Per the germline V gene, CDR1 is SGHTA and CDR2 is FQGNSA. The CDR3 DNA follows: TGTGCCAGCAGCTTAGATCGGCAGTGGGACGAGCAGTACTTC. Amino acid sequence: CASSLDRQWDEQYF. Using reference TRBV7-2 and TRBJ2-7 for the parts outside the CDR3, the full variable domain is GAGVSQSPSNKVTEKGKDVELRCDPISGHTALYWYRQSLGQGLEFLIYFQGNSAPDKSGLPSDRFSAERTGGSVSTLTIQRTQQEDSAVYLCASSLDRQWDEQYFGPGTRLTVT.

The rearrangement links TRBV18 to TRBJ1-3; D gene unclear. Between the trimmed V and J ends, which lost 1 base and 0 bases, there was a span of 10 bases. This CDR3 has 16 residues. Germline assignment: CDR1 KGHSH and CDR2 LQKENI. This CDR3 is CASSPQTGSSGNTIYF. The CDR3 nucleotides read TGTGCCAGCTCACCACAGACGGGAAGCTCTGGAAACACCATATATTTT.

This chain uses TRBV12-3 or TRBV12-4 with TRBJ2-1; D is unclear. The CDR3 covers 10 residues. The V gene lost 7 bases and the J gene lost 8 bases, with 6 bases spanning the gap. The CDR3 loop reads CASKGYEQFF. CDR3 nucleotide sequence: TGTGCCAGCAAAGGGTATGAGCAGTTCTTC.

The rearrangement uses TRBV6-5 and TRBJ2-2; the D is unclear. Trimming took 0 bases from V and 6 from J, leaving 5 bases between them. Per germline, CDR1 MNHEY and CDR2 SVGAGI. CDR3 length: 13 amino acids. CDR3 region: CASSYSSPGELFF. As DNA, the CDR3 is TGTGCCAGCAGTTACTCAAGTCCCGGGGAGCTGTTTTTT.

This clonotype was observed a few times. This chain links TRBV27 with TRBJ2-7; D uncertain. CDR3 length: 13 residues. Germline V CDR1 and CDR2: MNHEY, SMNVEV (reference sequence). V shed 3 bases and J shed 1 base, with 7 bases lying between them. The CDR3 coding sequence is TGTGCCAGCAGTTTCGCGCCTTCCTACGAGCAGTACTTC. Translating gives CASSFAPSYEQYF.

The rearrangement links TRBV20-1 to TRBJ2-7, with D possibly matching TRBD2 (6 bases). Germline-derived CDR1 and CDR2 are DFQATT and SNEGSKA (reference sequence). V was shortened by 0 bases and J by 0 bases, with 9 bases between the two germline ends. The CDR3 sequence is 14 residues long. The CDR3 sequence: CSARDGGASYEQYF. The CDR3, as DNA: TGCAGTGCTAGAGATGGAGGGGCCTCCTACGAGCAGTACTTC.

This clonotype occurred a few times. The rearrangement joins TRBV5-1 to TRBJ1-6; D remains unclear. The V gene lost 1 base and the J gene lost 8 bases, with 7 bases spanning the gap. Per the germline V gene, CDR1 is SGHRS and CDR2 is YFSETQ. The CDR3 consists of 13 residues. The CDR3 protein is CASSLSRDSPLHF. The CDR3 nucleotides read TGCGCCAGCAGCTTGAGCCGAGATTCACCCCTCCACTTT.

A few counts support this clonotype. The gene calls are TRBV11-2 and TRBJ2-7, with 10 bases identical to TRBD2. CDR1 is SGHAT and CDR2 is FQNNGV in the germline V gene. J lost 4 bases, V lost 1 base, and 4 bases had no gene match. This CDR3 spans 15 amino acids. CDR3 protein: CASSLAGTSAYEQYF. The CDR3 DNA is TGTGCCAGCAGCTTAGCCGGGACTAGCGCTTACGAGCAGTACTTC.

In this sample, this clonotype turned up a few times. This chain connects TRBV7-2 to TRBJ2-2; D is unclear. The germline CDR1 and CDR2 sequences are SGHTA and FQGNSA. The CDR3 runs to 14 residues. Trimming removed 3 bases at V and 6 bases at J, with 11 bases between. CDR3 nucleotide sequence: TGTGCCAGCAGCTTTCTCGCCGCGGCCGGGGAGCTGTTTTTT. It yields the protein CASSFLAAAGELFF.

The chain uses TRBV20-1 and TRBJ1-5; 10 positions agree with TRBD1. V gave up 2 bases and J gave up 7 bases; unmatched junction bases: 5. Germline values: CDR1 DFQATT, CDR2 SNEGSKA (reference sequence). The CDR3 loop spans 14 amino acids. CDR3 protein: CSARRGTGVQPQHF. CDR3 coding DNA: TGCAGTGCTAGAAGGGGGACAGGGGTACAGCCCCAGCATTTT.